This T cell receptor beta chain comes out of a study of blood T cells in healthy people across ages. A second PCR of roughly 7 to 11 cycles used a sample-barcoded 5' primer and a J-beta primer mix. TCRdb used MiXCR to reprocess the 5' RACE reads, holding one entry per CDR3 protein. Found here are more than 750,000 distinct CDR3 sequences, about 29% of them singletons; the top ten hold about a tenth. The sample holds many counts of this clonotype. Germline CDR1 is SQVTM and CDR2 is ANQGSEA. V trimming: 4 bases; J trimming: 2 bases; junction bases outside the gene matches: 7. There are 14 residues in the CDR3. This sample also appeared in a second study, on T cells of mothers and their children. That paper notes: Similar thymic selection effects on TCR recombination output appear in pairs, both related and unrelated.

The receptor comes from a woman between 40 and 55 years old in good health. The sample comprised blood. The V and J genes are TRBV29-1 and TRBJ1-2; TRBD1 matches at 7 bases. Written as DNA, the CDR3 is TGCAGCGTTGGTTCCTCGACAGGGAACTATGGCTACACCTTC. Protein: CSVGSSTGNYGYTF.